The rows below give T cell receptor beta chains drawn from one sample of a study of blood T cell repertoires in COVID-19. Here immunoSEQ multiplex PCR was the method, and the copy in TCRdb shows in-frame clones only, minus some. This table holds about 160,000 clones, roughly 82% found once. Input material: peripheral blood. These receptor sequences come from a man between 65 and 85 years old with acute or convalescent COVID-19. CDR3s include the opening cysteine and the closing phenylalanine or tryptophan. D genes are given only for firm matches. The size field is filled for only some rows; it gives once, few, many or a size class.

V gene,clone size,D gene,J gene,CDR3 DNA,CDR3 protein
TRBV5-8,-,-,TRBJ1-4,TGTGCCAGCAGCTCCCCGGGGGAAGCTAATGAAAAACTGTTTTTT,CASSSPGEANEKLFF
TRBV6-5,few,-,TRBJ2-7,TGTGCCAGCAGCGACAGGATTTCCTACGAGCAGTACTTC,CASSDRISYEQYF
TRBV28,-,TRBD1,TRBJ1-2,TGTGCCAGCAGTTTATCAGGGGGGCCTTCCGATGGCTACACCTTC,CASSLSGGPSDGYTF
TRBV2,-,-,TRBJ2-5,TGTGCCAGCAGTGAAGTAGAGGTCGGGAAGACCCAGTACTTC,CASSEVEVGKTQYF
TRBV6-5,-,-,TRBJ2-1,TGTGCCAGCAGACACCCGCCAGGGGGGCACAATGAGCAGTTCTTC,CASRHPPGGHNEQFF
TRBV5-8,-,TRBD1,TRBJ2-2,TGTGCCAGCAGCTTGACAGGGGCCTTCACCGGGGAGCTGTTTTTT,CASSLTGAFTGELFF
TRBV2,-,-,TRBJ2-2,TGTGCCAGCAGTGAAAGACAGACCACCGGGGAGCTGTTTTTT,CASSERQTTGELFF
TRBV9,few,TRBD1,TRBJ2-1,TGTGCCAGCAGCTTCGGGACAGGGCATATCGATGAGCAGTTCTTC,CASSFGTGHIDEQFF
TRBV3-1/TRBV3-2,-,-,TRBJ1-5,TGTGCCAGCAGCCAAGAGGGCCAGCCCCAGCATTTT,CASSQEGQPQHF
TRBV2,-,TRBD1,TRBJ2-6,TGTGCCAGCAGGAGGACAGGGTCAACTGGGGCCAACGTCCTGACTTTC,CASRRTGSTGANVLTF
TRBV18,-,-,TRBJ2-1,TGTGCCAGCTCACCTCAGGGTGAGCAGTTCTTC,CASSPQGEQFF
TRBV6-5,-,-,TRBJ1-5,TGTGCCAGCAGTTACTCGAGGGAGAAGGCCCAGCATTTT,CASSYSREKAQHF
TRBV7-9,-,-,TRBJ1-2,TGTGCTACCCTAGGGGGTATCGCCTACACCTTC,CATLGGIAYTF
TRBV6-1,-,-,TRBJ1-1,TGTGCCAGCAGTGTAAGCTTTAACACTGAAGCTTTCTTT,CASSVSFNTEAFF
TRBV28,-,-,TRBJ2-4,TGTGCCAGCAGTTTAAAGGGGGCCAAAAACATTCAGTACTTC,CASSLKGAKNIQYF
TRBV19,-,-,TRBJ2-5,TGTGCCAGTAGTCAGCAAGAGACCCAGTACTTC,CASSQQETQYF
TRBV6-5,-,-,TRBJ2-7,TGTGCCAGCAGTTCCGCCGACCGGGTCGAGCAGTACTTC,CASSSADRVEQYF
TRBV2,-,-,TRBJ2-7,TGTGCCAGCAGTGAGGGCAGGGCGGCAATTGAGCAGTACTTC,CASSEGRAAIEQYF
TRBV12-5,-,TRBD1,TRBJ1-5,TGTGCTAGTGGCGGACAGGGGGATCAGCCCCAGCATTTT,CASGGQGDQPQHF
TRBV6-6,-,-,TRBJ1-1,TGTGCCAGCAGCCAAGAGGGCCGGTACACTGAAGCTTTCTTT,CASSQEGRYTEAFF
TRBV11-3,-,-,TRBJ1-4,TGTGCCAGCAGCTGGGGGCGGCGAGGCGTGAAACTGTTTTTT,CASSWGRRGVKLFF
TRBV6-6,-,-,TRBJ1-5,TGTGCCAGCAGTTACGAGGGCAATCAGCCCCAGCATTTT,CASSYEGNQPQHF
TRBV5-1,-,TRBD1,TRBJ1-4,TGCGCCAGCAGCTTGGAGGCAGGGGGCGCGCAACTGTTTTTT,CASSLEAGGAQLFF
TRBV3-1/TRBV3-2,-,TRBD2,TRBJ2-1,TGTGCCAGCAGTCAAAGCGGGGGGAACTACAATGAGCAGTTCTTC,CASSQSGGNYNEQFF
TRBV9,-,TRBD2,TRBJ2-5,TGTGCCAGCAGCGTAGGGCTAGCGGGGGAAGAGACCCAGTACTTC,CASSVGLAGEETQYF
TRBV5-1,once,-,TRBJ2-3,TGCGCCAGCAGCTTGTTGGGCTACACAGATACGCAGTATTTT,CASSLLGYTDTQYF
TRBV5-1,-,-,TRBJ1-3,TGCGCCAGCAGCTTTGAACACGATGGAAACACCATATATTTT,CASSFEHDGNTIYF
TRBV9,-,TRBD2,TRBJ2-3,TGTGCCAGCAGCGTAGCGGGCGGGAGGGCCCCGGATACGCAGTATTTT,CASSVAGGRAPDTQYF
TRBV5-5,-,-,TRBJ1-6,TGTGCCAGCTGGAAAGGACTAGAATCACCCCTCCACTTT,CASWKGLESPLHF
TRBV14,-,TRBD1,TRBJ1-5,TGTGCCAGCAGCCAGGCCGACAGGGGGAATCAGCCCCAGCATTTT,CASSQADRGNQPQHF
TRBV28,-,-,TRBJ2-4,TGTGCCAGCAGCCGAGACCCGGGCATTCAGTACTTC,CASSRDPGIQYF
TRBV2,-,TRBD1,TRBJ1-4,TGTGCCAGCAGTGAAGGCAGGGGGGACTGGGAAAAACTGTTTTTT,CASSEGRGDWEKLFF
TRBV6-5,-,-,TRBJ2-7,TGTGCCAGCACCCGAGACACCCCCTACGAGCAGTACTTC,CASTRDTPYEQYF
TRBV11-2,-,TRBD2,TRBJ2-3,TGTGCCAGCAGTACCGTGGGATACCTAGCGGGGGCCACAGATACGCAGTATTTT,CASSTVGYLAGATDTQYF
TRBV7-9,-,TRBD1,TRBJ2-2,TGTGCCAGCAGCTTCCCGGGACAGGGAGGAGGAGGGGAGCTGTTTTTT,CASSFPGQGGGGELFF
TRBV6-6,-,TRBD1,TRBJ1-2,TGTGCCAGCAGGTCGGCAACAGGGGGCTATGGCTACACCTTC,CASRSATGGYGYTF
TRBV25-1,-,TRBD2,TRBJ2-3,TGTGCCAGCAGTGAATGGGGGGGAGATACGCAGTATTTT,CASSEWGGDTQYF
TRBV28,few,TRBD2,TRBJ2-7,TGTGCCAGCAGTCCTTTAACGGGCCTACTAGCGGGAGGGCGGTCTGGGTCCTACGAGCAGTACTTC,CASSPLTGLLAGGRSGSYEQYF
TRBV28,-,-,TRBJ2-7,TGTGCCAGCAGTACAGGGAACTACGAGCAGTACTTC,CASSTGNYEQYF
TRBV6-5,-,-,TRBJ1-5,TGTGCCGCCAATCGTGGGGAGGTTAGTCAGCCCCAGCATTTT,CAANRGEVSQPQHF
TRBV14,-,-,TRBJ2-1,TGTGCCAGCAGCCAAGTCGGGACATGGGATGAGCAGTTCTTC,CASSQVGTWDEQFF
TRBV18,-,TRBD2,TRBJ2-7,TGTGCCAGCTCACCACCGGGGGAGGGGGAGCAGTACTTC,CASSPPGEGEQYF
TRBV7-2,-,TRBD1,TRBJ2-2,TGTGCCAGCAGCGGGCGGTACAGGGGCCCCGGGGAGCTGTTTTTT,CASSGRYRGPGELFF
TRBV5-4,once,-,TRBJ2-1,TGTGCCAGCAGCTTACAGCGGGTCACCTACAATGAGCAGTTCTTC,CASSLQRVTYNEQFF
TRBV15,-,-,TRBJ2-3,TGTGCCACCAGCAGAGATCTTCCTAGCGATACGCAGTATTTT,CATSRDLPSDTQYF
TRBV19,-,TRBD1,TRBJ2-2,TGTGCCAGTAGACCTCAGGGGGCCGGGGAGCTGTTTTTT,CASRPQGAGELFF